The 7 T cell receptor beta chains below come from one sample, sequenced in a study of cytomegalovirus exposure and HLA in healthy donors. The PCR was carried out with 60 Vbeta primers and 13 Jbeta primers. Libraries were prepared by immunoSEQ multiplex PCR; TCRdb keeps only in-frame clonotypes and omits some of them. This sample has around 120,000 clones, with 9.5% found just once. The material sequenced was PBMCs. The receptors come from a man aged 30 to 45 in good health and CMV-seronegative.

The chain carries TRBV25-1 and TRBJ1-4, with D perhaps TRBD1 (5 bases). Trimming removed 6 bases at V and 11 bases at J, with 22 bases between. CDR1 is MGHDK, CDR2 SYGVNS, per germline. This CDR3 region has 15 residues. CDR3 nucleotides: TGTGCCAGCAGCTCAACAACCCACGGGGAGGGGAAACTGTTTTTT. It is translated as CASSSTTHGEGKLFF.

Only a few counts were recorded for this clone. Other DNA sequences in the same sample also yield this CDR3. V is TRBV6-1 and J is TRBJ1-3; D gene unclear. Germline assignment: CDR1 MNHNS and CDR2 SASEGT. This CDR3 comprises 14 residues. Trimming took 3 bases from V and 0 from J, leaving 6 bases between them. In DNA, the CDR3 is TGTGCCAGCAGTGACGGAGCCTCTGGAAACACCATATATTTT. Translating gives CASSDGASGNTIYF.

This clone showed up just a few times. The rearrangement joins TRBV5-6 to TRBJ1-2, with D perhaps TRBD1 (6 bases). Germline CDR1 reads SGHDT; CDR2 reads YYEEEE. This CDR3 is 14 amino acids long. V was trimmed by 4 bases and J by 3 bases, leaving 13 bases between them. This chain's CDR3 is CASSLQGTYYGYTF. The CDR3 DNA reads TGTGCCAGCAGCCTCCAGGGGACCTACTATGGCTACACCTTC. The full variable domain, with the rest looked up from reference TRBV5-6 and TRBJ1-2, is DAGVTQSPTHLIKTRGQQVTLRCSPKSGHDTVSWYQQALGQGPQFIFQYYEEEERQRGNFPDRFSGHQFPNYSSELNVNALLLGDSALYLCASSLQGTYYGYTFGSGTRLTVV.

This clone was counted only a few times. CDR3 protein: CASSESGSIADTQYF. CDR3 coding DNA: TGTGCCAGCAGTGAAAGCGGGAGCATCGCAGATACGCAGTATTTT. The chain uses TRBV6-1 and TRBJ2-3; 8 bases line up with TRBD2. Germline-derived CDR1 and CDR2 are MNHNS and SASEGT. Trimming took 2 bases from V and 4 from J; bases not matched to a gene: 5. The CDR3 is 15 residues long.

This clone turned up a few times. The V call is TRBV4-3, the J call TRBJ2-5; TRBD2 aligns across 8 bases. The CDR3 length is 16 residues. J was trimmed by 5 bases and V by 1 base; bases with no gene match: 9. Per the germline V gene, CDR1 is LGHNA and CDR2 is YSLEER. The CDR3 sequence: CASSQGRGGFPETQYF. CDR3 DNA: TGCGCCAGCAGCCAAGGTCGGGGGGGCTTTCCTGAGACCCAGTACTTC.

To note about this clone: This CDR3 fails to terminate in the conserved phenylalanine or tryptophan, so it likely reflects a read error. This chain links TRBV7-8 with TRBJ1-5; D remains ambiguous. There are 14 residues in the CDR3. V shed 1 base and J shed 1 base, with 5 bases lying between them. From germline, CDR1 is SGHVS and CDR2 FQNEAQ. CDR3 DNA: TGTGCCAGCAGCTTAGTAGCCAGCAATCAGCCCCAGCATGTT. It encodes CASSLVASNQPQHV.

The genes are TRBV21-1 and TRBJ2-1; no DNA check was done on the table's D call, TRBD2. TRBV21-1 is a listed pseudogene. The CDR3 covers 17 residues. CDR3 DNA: TGTGCCAGCAGCAATTTCGTCCGGGACTCCTCCTACAATGAGCAGTTCTTC. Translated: CASSNFVRDSSYNEQFF.